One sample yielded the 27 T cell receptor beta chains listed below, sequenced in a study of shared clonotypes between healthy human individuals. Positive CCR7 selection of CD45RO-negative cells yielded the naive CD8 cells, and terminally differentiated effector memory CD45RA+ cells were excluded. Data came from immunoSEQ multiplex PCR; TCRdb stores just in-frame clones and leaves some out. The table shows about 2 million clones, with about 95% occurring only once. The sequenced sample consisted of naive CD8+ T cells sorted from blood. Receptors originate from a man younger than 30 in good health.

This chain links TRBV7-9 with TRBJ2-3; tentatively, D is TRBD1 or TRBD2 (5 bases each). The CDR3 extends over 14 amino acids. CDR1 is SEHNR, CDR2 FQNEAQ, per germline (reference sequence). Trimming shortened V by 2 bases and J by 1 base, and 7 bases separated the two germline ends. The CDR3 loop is CASSLSGRTDTQYF. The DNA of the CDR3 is TGTGCCAGCAGCTTATCGGGGCGCACAGATACGCAGTATTTT.

This CDR3 is CASSWGWGGQETQYF. The CDR3 region has the DNA TGTGCCAGCAGCTGGGGGTGGGGTGGGCAAGAGACCCAGTACTTC. The chain employs TRBV5-6 and TRBJ2-5; D is perhaps TRBD1 or TRBD2 (5 bases each). The germline gives CDR1 SGHDT, CDR2 YYEEEE. V gave up 3 bases and J gave up 2 bases, with 14 bases separating them. This CDR3 has 15 residues.

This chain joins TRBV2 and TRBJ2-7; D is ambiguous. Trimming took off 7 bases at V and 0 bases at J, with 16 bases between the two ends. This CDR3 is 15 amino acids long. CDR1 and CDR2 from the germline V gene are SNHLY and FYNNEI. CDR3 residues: CASKETASSSYEQYF. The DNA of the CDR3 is TGTGCCAGCAAAGAAACAGCCAGCAGCTCCTACGAGCAGTACTTC.

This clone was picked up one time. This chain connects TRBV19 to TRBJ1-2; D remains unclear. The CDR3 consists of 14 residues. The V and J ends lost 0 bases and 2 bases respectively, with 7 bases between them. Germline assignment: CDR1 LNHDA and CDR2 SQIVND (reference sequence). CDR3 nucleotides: TGTGCCAGTAGTATAGATCGGGAAAACTATGGCTACACCTTC. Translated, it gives CASSIDRENYGYTF.

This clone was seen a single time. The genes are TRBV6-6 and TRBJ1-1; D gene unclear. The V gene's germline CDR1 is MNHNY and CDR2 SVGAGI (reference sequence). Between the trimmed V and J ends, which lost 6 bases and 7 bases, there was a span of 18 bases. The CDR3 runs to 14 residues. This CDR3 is CASSPLENPLEAFF. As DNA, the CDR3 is TGTGCCAGCAGCCCACTCGAGAACCCCCTTGAAGCTTTCTTT.

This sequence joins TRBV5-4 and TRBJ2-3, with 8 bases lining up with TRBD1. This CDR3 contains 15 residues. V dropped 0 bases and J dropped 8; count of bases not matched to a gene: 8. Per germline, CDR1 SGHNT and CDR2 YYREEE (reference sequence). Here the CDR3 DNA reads TGTGCCAGCAGCTTGGCAGTGACAGGGGAGAGTACGCAGTATTTT. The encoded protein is CASSLAVTGESTQYF.

This chain's CDR3 is CASSMTSGGRGSNEQFF. The CDR3 DNA reads as TGCGCCAGCAGTATGACTAGCGGGGGCAGAGGGAGCAATGAGCAGTTCTTC. The V call is TRBV5-1, the J call TRBJ2-1, with TRBD2 matching 12 bases. J gave up 6 bases and V 5 bases, and 12 bases lay outside the gene matches. Germline CDR1 SGHRS, CDR2 YFSETQ. The CDR3 covers 17 residues.

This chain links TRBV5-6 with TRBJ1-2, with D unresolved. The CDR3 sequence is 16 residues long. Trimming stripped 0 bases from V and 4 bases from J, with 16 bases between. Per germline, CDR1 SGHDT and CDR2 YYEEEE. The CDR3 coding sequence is TGTGCCAGCAGCTTGGGGATCGAGGGCTTGAGCTATGGCTACACCTTC. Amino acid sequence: CASSLGIEGLSYGYTF.

CDR3 sequence (DNA): TGTGCCTGGAGTGGCGAGTGGAGAACCCAGTACTTC. Its protein is CAWSGEWRTQYF. The chain uses TRBV30 and TRBJ2-5; no reliable D call. The CDR3 is 12 amino acids. Germline V gene data show CDR1 as GTSNPN and CDR2 as SVGIG (reference sequence). V lost 1 base and J lost 8, with 11 bases in between.

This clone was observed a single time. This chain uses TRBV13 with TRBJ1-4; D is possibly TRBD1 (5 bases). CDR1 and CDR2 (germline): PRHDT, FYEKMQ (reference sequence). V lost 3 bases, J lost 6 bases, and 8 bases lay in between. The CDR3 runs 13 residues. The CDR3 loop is CASSFLGDEKLFF. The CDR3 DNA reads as TGTGCCAGCAGCTTTTTGGGGGATGAAAAACTGTTTTTT. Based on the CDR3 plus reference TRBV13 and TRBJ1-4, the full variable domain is AAGVIQSPRHLIKEKRETATLKCYPIPRHDTVYWYQQGPGQDPQFLISFYEKMQSDKGSIPDRFSAQQFSDYHSELNMSSLELGDSALYFCASSFLGDEKLFFGSGTQLSVL.

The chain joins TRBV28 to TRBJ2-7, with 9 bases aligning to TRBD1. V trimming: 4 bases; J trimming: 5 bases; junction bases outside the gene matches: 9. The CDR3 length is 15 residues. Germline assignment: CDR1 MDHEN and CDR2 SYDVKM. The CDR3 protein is CASSSPGQGFDEQYF. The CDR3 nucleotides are TGTGCCAGCAGTTCCCCGGGACAGGGCTTTGACGAGCAGTACTTC. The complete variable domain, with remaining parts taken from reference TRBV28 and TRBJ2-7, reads DVKVTQSSRYLVKRTGEKVFLECVQDMDHENMFWYRQDPGLGLRLIYFSYDVKMKEKGDIPEGYSVSREKKERFSLILESASTNQTSMYLCASSSPGQGFDEQYFGPGTRLTVT.

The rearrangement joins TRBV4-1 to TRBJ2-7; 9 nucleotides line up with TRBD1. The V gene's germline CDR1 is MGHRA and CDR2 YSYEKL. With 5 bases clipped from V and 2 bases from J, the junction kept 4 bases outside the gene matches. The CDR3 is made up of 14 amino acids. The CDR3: CASSGTGKTYEQYF. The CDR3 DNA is TGCGCCAGCAGCGGGACAGGGAAAACCTACGAGCAGTACTTC.

The CDR3 here is CASSQGQGRWEQYF. The CDR3 DNA is TGTGCCAGCTCACAGGGACAGGGGAGATGGGAGCAGTACTTC. The chain is built from TRBV18 and TRBJ2-7, with TRBD1 matching over 10 bases. The CDR3 has 14 amino acids. Germline CDR1 and CDR2: KGHSH and LQKENI. V lost 4 bases and J lost 7; bases outside the gene matches: 7.

CDR3 sequence reads: CASSPAGREFTYEQYF. The CDR3 coding sequence is TGTGCCAGCAGCCCGGCGGGCAGGGAATTCACCTACGAGCAGTACTTC. V is TRBV5-4 and J is TRBJ2-7, with D perhaps assigned TRBD1 or TRBD2 (5 bases each). Trimming took off 4 bases at V and 2 bases at J, with 19 bases between the two ends. Germline values: CDR1 SGHNT, CDR2 YYREEE (reference sequence). This CDR3 is built from 16 residues.

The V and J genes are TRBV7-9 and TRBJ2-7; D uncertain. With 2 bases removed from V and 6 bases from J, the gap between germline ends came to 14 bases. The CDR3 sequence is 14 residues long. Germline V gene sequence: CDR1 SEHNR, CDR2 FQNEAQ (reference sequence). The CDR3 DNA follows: TGTGCCAGCAGCTTACCGGGCACGTCCCCCGAGCAGTACTTC. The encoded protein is CASSLPGTSPEQYF.

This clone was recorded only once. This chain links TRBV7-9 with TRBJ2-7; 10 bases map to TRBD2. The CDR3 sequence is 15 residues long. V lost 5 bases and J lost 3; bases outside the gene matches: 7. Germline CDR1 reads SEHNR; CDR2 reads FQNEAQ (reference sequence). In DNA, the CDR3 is TGTGCCAGCAGCCTCGTCGGACTAGCGGACTACGAGCAGTACTTC. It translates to CASSLVGLADYEQYF. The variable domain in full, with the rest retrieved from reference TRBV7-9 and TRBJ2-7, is DTGVSQNPRHKITKRGQNVTFRCDPISEHNRLYWYRQTLGQGPEFLTYFQNEAQLEKSRLLSDRFSAERPKGSFSTLEIQRTEQGDSAMYLCASSLVGLADYEQYFGPGTRLTVT.

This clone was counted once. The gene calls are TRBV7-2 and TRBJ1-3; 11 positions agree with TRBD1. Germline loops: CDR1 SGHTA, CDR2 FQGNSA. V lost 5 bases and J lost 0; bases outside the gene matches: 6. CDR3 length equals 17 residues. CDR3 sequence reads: CASSGRTGGFSGNTIYF. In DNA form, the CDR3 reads TGTGCCAGCAGCGGGAGGACAGGGGGCTTCTCTGGAAACACCATATATTTT.

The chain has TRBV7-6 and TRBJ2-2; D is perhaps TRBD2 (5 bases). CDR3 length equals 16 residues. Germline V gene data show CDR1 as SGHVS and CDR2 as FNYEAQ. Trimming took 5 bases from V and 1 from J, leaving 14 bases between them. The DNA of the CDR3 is TGTGCCAGCAGCCCCTCGACGGGAAGGAACACCGGGGAGCTGTTTTTT. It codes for CASSPSTGRNTGELFF. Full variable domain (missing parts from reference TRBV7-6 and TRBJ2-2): GAGVSQSPRYKVTKRGQDVALRCDPISGHVSLYWYRQALGQGPEFLTYFNYEAQQDKSGLPNDRFSAERPEGSISTLTIQRTEQRDSAMYRCASSPSTGRNTGELFFGEGSRLTVL.

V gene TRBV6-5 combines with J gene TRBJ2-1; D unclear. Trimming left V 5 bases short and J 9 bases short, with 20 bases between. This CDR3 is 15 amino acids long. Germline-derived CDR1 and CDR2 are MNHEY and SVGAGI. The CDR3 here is CASSLLAEIRGEQFF. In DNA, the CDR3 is TGTGCCAGCAGTCTTTTGGCCGAAATTCGCGGTGAGCAGTTCTTC.

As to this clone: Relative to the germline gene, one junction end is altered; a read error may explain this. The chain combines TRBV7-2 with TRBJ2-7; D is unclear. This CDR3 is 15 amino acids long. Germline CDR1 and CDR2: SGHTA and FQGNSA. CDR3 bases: TGTGCCAGCAGCTTAGTTCCAACAGTCTCCAACGAGCAGTACTTC. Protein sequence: CASSLVPTVSNEQYF.

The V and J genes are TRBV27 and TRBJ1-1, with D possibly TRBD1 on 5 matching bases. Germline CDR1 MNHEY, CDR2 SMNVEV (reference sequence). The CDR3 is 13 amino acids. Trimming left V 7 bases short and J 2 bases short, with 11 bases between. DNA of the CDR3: TGTGCCAGCATGCGAGGGGTAAACACTGAAGCTTTCTTT. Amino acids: CASMRGVNTEAFF.

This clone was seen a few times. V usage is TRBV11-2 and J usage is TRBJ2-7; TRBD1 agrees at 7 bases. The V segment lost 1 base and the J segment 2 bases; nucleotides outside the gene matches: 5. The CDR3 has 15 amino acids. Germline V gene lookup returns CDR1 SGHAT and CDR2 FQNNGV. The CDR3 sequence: CASSLGQGSPYEQYF. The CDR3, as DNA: TGTGCCAGCAGCTTAGGACAGGGAAGCCCCTACGAGCAGTACTTC.

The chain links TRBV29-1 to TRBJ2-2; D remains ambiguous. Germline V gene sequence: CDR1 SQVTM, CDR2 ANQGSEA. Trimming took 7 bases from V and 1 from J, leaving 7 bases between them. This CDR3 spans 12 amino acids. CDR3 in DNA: TGCAGCGGGGCGGTGAACACCGGGGAGCTGTTTTTT. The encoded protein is CSGAVNTGELFF.

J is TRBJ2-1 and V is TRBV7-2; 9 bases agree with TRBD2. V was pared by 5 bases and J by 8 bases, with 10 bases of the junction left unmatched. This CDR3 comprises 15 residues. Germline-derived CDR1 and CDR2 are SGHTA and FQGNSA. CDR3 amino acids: CASSPLAGRRDEQFF. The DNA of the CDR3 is TGTGCCAGCAGCCCCCTAGCGGGGAGAAGAGATGAGCAGTTCTTC.

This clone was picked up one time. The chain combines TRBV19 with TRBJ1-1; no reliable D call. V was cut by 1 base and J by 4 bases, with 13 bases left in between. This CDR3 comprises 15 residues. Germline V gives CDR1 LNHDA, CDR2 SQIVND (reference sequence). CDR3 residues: CASSIGVEGFTEAFF. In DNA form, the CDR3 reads TGTGCCAGTAGTATAGGAGTAGAAGGGTTCACTGAAGCTTTCTTT. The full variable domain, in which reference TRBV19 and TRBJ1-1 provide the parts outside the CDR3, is DGGITQSPKYLFRKEGQNVTLSCEQNLNHDAMYWYRQDPGQGLRLIYYSQIVNDFQKGDIAEGYSVSREKKESFPLTVTSAQKNPTAFYLCASSIGVEGFTEAFFGQGTRLTVV.

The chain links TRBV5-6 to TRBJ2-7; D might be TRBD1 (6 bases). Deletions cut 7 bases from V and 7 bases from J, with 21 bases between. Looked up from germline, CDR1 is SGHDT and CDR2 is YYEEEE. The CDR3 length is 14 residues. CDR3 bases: TGTGCCAGCCACACCGACAGACAGGACCTGGAGCAGTACTTC. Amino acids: CASHTDRQDLEQYF.

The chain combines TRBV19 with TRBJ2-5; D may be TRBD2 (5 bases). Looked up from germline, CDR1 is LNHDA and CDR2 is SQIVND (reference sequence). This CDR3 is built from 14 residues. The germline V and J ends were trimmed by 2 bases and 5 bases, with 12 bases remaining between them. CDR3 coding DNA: TGTGCCAGTAGTATAATGGCGGGTTGGGAGACCCAGTACTTC. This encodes CASSIMAGWETQYF.